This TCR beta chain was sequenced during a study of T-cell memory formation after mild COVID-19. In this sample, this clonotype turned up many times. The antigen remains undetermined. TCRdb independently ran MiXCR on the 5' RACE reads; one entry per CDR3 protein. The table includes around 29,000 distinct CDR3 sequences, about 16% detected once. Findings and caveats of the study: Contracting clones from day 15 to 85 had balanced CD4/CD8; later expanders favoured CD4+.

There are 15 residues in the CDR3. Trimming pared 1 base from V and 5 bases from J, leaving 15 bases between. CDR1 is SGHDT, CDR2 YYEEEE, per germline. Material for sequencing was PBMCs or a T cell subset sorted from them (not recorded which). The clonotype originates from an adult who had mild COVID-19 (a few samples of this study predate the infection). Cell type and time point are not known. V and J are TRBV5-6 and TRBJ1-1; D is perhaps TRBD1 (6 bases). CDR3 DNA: TGTGCCAGCAGCTTGCGAGTGGGGGCCAGGACTGAAGCTTTCTTT. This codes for CASSLRVGARTEAFF. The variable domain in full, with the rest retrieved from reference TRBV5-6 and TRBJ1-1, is DAGVTQSPTHLIKTRGQQVTLRCSPKSGHDTVSWYQQALGQGPQFIFQYYEEEERQRGNFPDRFSGHQFPNYSSELNVNALLLGDSALYLCASSLRVGARTEAFFGQGTRLTVV.